The clone carrying this T cell receptor (beta chain) was counted between two and nine times. The V gene end was trimmed by 5 bases and the J gene end by 5 bases; junction bases not matched to a gene: 13. The V gene's germline CDR1 is MGHRA and CDR2 YSYEKL. The CDR3 is made up of 19 amino acids. TCR alpha and beta CDR3 regions were amplified from RNA using iRepertoire nested multiplex PCR. TCRdb processed the multiplex PCR reads anew with MiXCR; each CDR3 protein has one entry. The sample lists approximately 110,000 distinct CDR3 sequences, around 23% occurring once. The data were obtained in a study of glioma-infiltrating T cells.

The sequenced sample was glioma tissue, nonneoplastic brain tissue, or PBMCs (not recorded which). This receptor was obtained from a human donor with low-grade glioma or glioblastoma, undergoing nonglioma brain surgery, or in good health (not recorded which). V usage is TRBV4-1 and J usage is TRBJ2-6, with 12 positions matching TRBD2. The CDR3 DNA follows: TGCGCCAGCAGCACCCGGACTAGCGGGAAATGGGAGAGGGCCAACGTCCTGACTTTC. This translates into CASSTRTSGKWERANVLTF.